These T cell receptor beta chains were read from a single sample in a study of molecular identifiers for immune sequencing clone quantification. TCRdb fed the PCR reads into MiXCR, producing one record per CDR3 protein. The repertoire holds about 100,000 distinct CDR3 sequences, with about 32% as singletons. The sample comprised naive CD8+ T cells from blood, with Jurkat cell RNA spiked in. Source of these receptors: a human donor in good health. Some libraries in this study had Jurkat cell RNA spiked in. CDR3s include the opening cysteine and the closing phenylalanine or tryptophan. A D gene is named only where the DNA matches it firmly. Rows give clone size only sometimes, using once, few, many, or a class for an expanded clone.

V	J	D	size	DNA	CDR3
TRBV7-9	TRBJ2-6	NA	NA	TGTGCCAGCAGCTTTTCTTTTGGGGCCAACGTCCTGACTTTC	CASSFSFGANVLTF
TRBV20-1	TRBJ1-5	NA	NA	TGCAGTGCTAGAGTTGGGCTTCAGCCCCAGCATTTT	CSARVGLQPQHF
TRBV7-2	TRBJ2-3	NA	many	TGTGCCAGCAGCACGAACACAGATACGCAGTATTTT	CASSTNTDTQYF
TRBV4-3	TRBJ2-3	NA	NA	TGCGCCAGCAGCCACGAGAGATACACAGCAACGCAGAAATTT	CASSHERYTATQKF
TRBV4-1	TRBJ2-3	TRBD2	NA	TGCGCCAGCAAAGTTGGTGGAGGGAGGGGCACAGATACGCAGTTTTTT	CASKVGGGRGTDTQFF
TRBV13	TRBJ1-4	NA	few	TGTGCCAGCAGCGTACAAACGACTAATGAAAAACTGTTTTTT	CASSVQTTNEKLFF
TRBV28	TRBJ2-7	TRBD2	many	TGTGCCAGCAGTTTGCCCGGGACTAGCGATACCTACGAGCAGTACTTC	CASSLPGTSDTYEQYF
TRBV20-1	TRBJ2-3	TRBD2	NA	TGCAGTACTACCCTCCTCGGCGGGAGGACAGATACGCAGTATTTT	CSTTLLGGRTDTQYF
TRBV2	TRBJ2-5	TRBD2	NA	TGTGCCAGCAGTGTCCTAGCGGGCCCGGTATCCCAAGAGACCCAGTACTTC	CASSVLAGPVSQETQYF
TRBV4-3	TRBJ2-7	NA	many	TGCGCCAGCAGCCAAGATCTTGGGAGCTACGAGCAGTACTTC	CASSQDLGSYEQYF
TRBV7-9	TRBJ1-2	NA	many	TGTGCCAGCAGCTTGATGAATGGCTACACCTTC	CASSLMNGYTF
TRBV20-1	TRBJ1-1	TRBD1	NA	TGCAGTGCTAGAGATGGTTCCCTCTGCGACAGGGTGTACGAAGCTTTCTTT	CSARDGSLCDRVYEAFF
TRBV7-6	TRBJ2-2	TRBD2	NA	TGTGCCAGCAGCCCGGGAGGGCCCGGCGGGGAGCTGTTTTTT	CASSPGGPGGELFF
TRBV6-5	TRBJ2-3	NA	NA	TGTGCCAGCAGTGCCGGGGGTTATACGCAGTATTTT	CASSAGGYTQYF
TRBV13	TRBJ2-3	TRBD2	few	TGTGCCAGCATCCTGACCGGGAGGGCCGGGGGAGATACGCAGTATTTT	CASILTGRAGGDTQYF
TRBV4-3	TRBJ1-4	NA	many	TGCGCCAGCAGCCACGTGAGGAGGGAAAAACTGTTTTTT	CASSHVRREKLFF
TRBV29-1	TRBJ1-2	NA	NA	TGCAGCGTTGATGCAGTCTACTATGGCTACACCTTC	CSVDAVYYGYTF
TRBV28	TRBJ2-3	NA	once	TGTACCAGCAGTTTACAAAGAGGGGCCACAGATACGCAGTATTTT	CTSSLQRGATDTQYF
TRBV29-1	TRBJ2-5	NA	NA	TGCAGCGTTGAAGAGTCAGGGGTTGGGGAGACCCAGTACTTC	CSVEESGVGETQYF
TRBV6-4	TRBJ2-3	TRBD1	few	TGTGCCAGCAGTAGACGACAGGGAGATACGCAGTATTTT	CASSRRQGDTQYF
TRBV28	TRBJ1-1	NA	few	TGTGCCAGCAGTTTCCCCAGCCGGACTGAAGCTTTCTTT	CASSFPSRTEAFF
TRBV4-3	TRBJ2-3	TRBD1	few	TGCGCCAGCAGCCAACACGTCCGGGACAGGGAGAATACGCAGTATTTT	CASSQHVRDRENTQYF
TRBV7-7	TRBJ2-2	TRBD1	NA	TGTGCCAGCAGCTTGGCGGACAGGGGATACGCCGGGAAGCTGTTTTTT	CASSLADRGYAGKLFF
TRBV6-6	TRBJ2-1	NA	NA	TGTGCCAGCAGTTCGCTAGTGTGGCCAACCTACAATGAGCAGTTCTTC	CASSSLVWPTYNEQFF
TRBV29-1	TRBJ1-2	NA	few	TGCAGCGTTTTAGAGGGGGGAACCGATGGCTACACCTTC	CSVLEGGTDGYTF
TRBV7-8	TRBJ2-1	NA	NA	TGTGCCAGCAGCTTAGCCGGGCCTGGGCCCTCCTACAATGTGCAGTTCTTC	CASSLAGPGPSYNVQFF
TRBV28	TRBJ2-7	NA	NA	TGTGCCAGCAGACCAGGAAACTCCTACGAGCAGTACTTC	CASRPGNSYEQYF
TRBV11-2	TRBJ2-3	NA	few	TGTGCCAGCAGCCCAAGTATCGGACGGGACACAGATACGCAGTATTTT	CASSPSIGRDTDTQYF
TRBV20-1	TRBJ2-7	TRBD2	NA	TGCAGTGCTAGAGATCTCGAGCGGGAGCGGGTCGAGCAGTACTTC	CSARDLERERVEQYF
TRBV19	TRBJ2-5	NA	NA	TGTGCCAGTAGTATAGCTAGCGCCGGGGCCCAGTACTTC	CASSIASAGAQYF
TRBV13	TRBJ2-7	TRBD1	few	TGTGCCAGCAGCCCACTACAGGGGAGTTCCTACGAGCAGTACTTC	CASSPLQGSSYEQYF
TRBV2	TRBJ2-7	TRBD1	few	TGTGCCAGCAGGGGGGCACAGGGGACCTACGAGCAGTACTTC	CASRGAQGTYEQYF
TRBV7-9	TRBJ1-5	NA	many	TGTGCCAGCAGCTTATCGGTCAATCAGCCCCAGCATTTT	CASSLSVNQPQHF
TRBV6-2/TRBV6-3	TRBJ2-3	NA	few	TGTGCCAGCAGTGACCGACAGGAGTCAGATACGCAGTATTTT	CASSDRQESDTQYF
TRBV28	TRBJ2-7	NA	many	TGTGCCAGCAGTTCGCAGGCCTACGAGCAGTACTTC	CASSSQAYEQYF
TRBV27	TRBJ2-7	NA	few	TGTGCCAGCGGGTCCGGGTGGAGGTCGGTCGAGCAGTACTTC	CASGSGWRSVEQYF
TRBV21-1	TRBJ2-4	NA	NA	TGTGCCAGCTGCAATGTTTCGGGCGAACTAGCCAAAAACATTCAGTACTTC	CASCNVSGELAKNIQYF
TRBV7-9	TRBJ1-1	NA	few	TGTGCCAGCAGCTTAGATTCAGGGAGGAACACTGAAGCTTTCTTT	CASSLDSGRNTEAFF
TRBV12-5	TRBJ2-5	NA	NA	TGTGCTAGTGGGACCGGAGAGGAGACCCAGTACTTC	CASGTGEETQYF
TRBV27	TRBJ2-4	NA	NA	TGTGCCAGCAGTTTGGGGGCCTTAGCCAACAACATTCAGTACTTC	CASSLGALANNIQYF
TRBV29-1	TRBJ2-1	NA	NA	TGCAGCGTTGAAGGGTTGGGCAATGAGCAGTTCTTC	CSVEGLGNEQFF
TRBV6-1	TRBJ2-3	NA	many	TGTGCCAGCAGTGACATTGTTGGCAAGAGCACAGATACGCAGTATTTT	CASSDIVGKSTDTQYF
TRBV5-6	TRBJ1-3	NA	few	TGTGCCAGCAGATGGGGGATAGGCTCTGGAAACACCATATATTTT	CASRWGIGSGNTIYF
TRBV6-5	TRBJ2-5	NA	once	TGTGCCAGCAGCTACGAGTTGGGGGTAGTCTCCCAAGCGACCCAGTACTTC	CASSYELGVVSQATQYF
TRBV3-1	TRBJ2-3	NA	few	TGTGCCAGCTCACCTTACAGCACTACGCAGTATTTT	CASSPYSTTQYF
TRBV19	TRBJ2-4	NA	NA	TGTGCCAGTAGTATAGTTGGGGATCGAAACATTCAGTACTTC	CASSIVGDRNIQYF
TRBV28	TRBJ2-3	NA	many	TGTGCCAGCAGTTTACGCGGGATCACAGATACGCAGTATTTT	CASSLRGITDTQYF
TRBV4-1	TRBJ2-7	TRBD1	NA	TGCGCCAGCAGCCATATAACAGGGGGCTACGAGCAGTACTTC	CASSHITGGYEQYF
TRBV28	TRBJ1-6	NA	many	TGTGCCAGCAGCTCCCCGGGTTCACCCCTCCACTTT	CASSSPGSPLHF
TRBV6-2/TRBV6-3	TRBJ1-5	TRBD1	many	TGTGCCAGCAGTTCGGAGACAGGGGACGGTCAGCCCCAGCATTTT	CASSSETGDGQPQHF
TRBV28	TRBJ2-7	TRBD1	NA	TGTGCCAGCAGTTCCGACAGGGTTCCCTACGAGCAGTACTTC	CASSSDRVPYEQYF
TRBV29-1	TRBJ2-7	NA	few	TGCAGCGTTGGGAGCGGATTACTCGAGCAGTACTTC	CSVGSGLLEQYF
TRBV28	TRBJ2-7	TRBD2	NA	TGTGCCAGCTCCGCGGGGGTTTCTTCCAACGAGCAGTACTTC	CASSAGVSSNEQYF
TRBV24-1	TRBJ1-5	TRBD1	few	TGTGCCACCAGTCGGGACAGGTCGATTGGTCAGCCCCAGCATTTT	CATSRDRSIGQPQHF
TRBV28	TRBJ2-7	TRBD1	few	TGTGCCAGCAGTTTTTGGCAGGGGGTCCACGAGCAGCACTTC	CASSFWQGVHEQHF
TRBV3-1	TRBJ2-2	TRBD2	once	TGTGCCAGCAGCCACGATCTGGCTAGCGGGAGGCCCGGCACCGGGGAGCAGTTTTTT	CASSHDLASGRPGTGEQFF
TRBV7-9	TRBJ2-5	NA	few	TGTGCCAGCAGCTTTCGGACCTCACCCGGACAGAAGGAGGATGAGACCCAGTACTTC	CASSFRTSPGQKEDETQYF
TRBV28	TRBJ2-7	TRBD1	NA	TGTGCCGGCAGTCGACAGGGCCCCTACGAGCAGTACTTC	CAGSRQGPYEQYF